Listed below are T cell receptor beta chains from one sample, sequenced in a study of shared clonotypes between healthy human individuals. TCRdb's table, derived via immunoSEQ multiplex PCR, lists solely in-frame clones and lacks some. The sample has under 750,000 clones, around 70% seen once. The specimen was memory CD4+ T cells sorted from blood. These receptors all come from a woman aged 25-40 years in good health. Each CDR3 is given with its conserved first and last residue. The order of the fields is CDR3 length, D gene, J gene, V gene, clone size, CDR3 DNA, CDR3 protein. D genes are given only for firm matches. Only part of the rows carry a size: once, few, many, or a class if the clone is expanded.

>14|-|TRBJ1-1|TRBV6-6|-
TGTGCCAGCAGTTACTCGGGCAGGGACACTGAAGCTTTCTTT
CASSYSGRDTEAFF
>16|TRBD2|TRBJ2-1|TRBV9|-
TGTGCCAGCAGCGCGAGTGGGCTAGCGGGGATGGGAGAGCAGTTCTTC
CASSASGLAGMGEQFF
>15|TRBD2|TRBJ2-2|TRBV7-9|-
TGTGCCAGCAGCTCCGGACTAGCGGGAGGTGGGGAGCTGTTTTTT
CASSSGLAGGGELFF
>14|-|TRBJ1-1|TRBV7-9|-
TGTGCCAGCAGCTCTTTGGGGCGAGACACTGAAGCTTTCTTT
CASSSLGRDTEAFF
>18|TRBD2|TRBJ2-5|TRBV28|-
TGTGCCAGCAGTTCCGCCTATCGGACTAGCGGGAGAACGGAGACCCAGTACTTC
CASSSAYRTSGRTETQYF
>18|TRBD2|TRBJ2-3|TRBV27|-
TGTGCCAGCACCTCATTTCCTAGCGGGAGGCGTCGCACAGATACGCAGTATTTT
CASTSFPSGRRRTDTQYF
>13|-|TRBJ1-1|TRBV27|-
TGTGCCAGCAGACCACACTTGGACTCTGAAGCTTTCTTT
CASRPHLDSEAFF
>15|-|TRBJ1-1|TRBV10-3|-
TGTGCCATCAGTGAGTCTACTCTCGGGGTACGTCCGGCTTTCTTT
CAISESTLGVRPAFF
>11|-|TRBJ2-5|TRBV29-1|-
TGCAGCGTGACGAGCGGAGAGACCCAGTACTTC
CSVTSGETQYF
>14|-|TRBJ2-3|TRBV25-1|few
TGTGCCAGCAGTGATGGAAGGCCCACAGATACGCAGTATTTT
CASSDGRPTDTQYF
>15|-|TRBJ2-1|TRBV6-4|many
TGTGCCAGCAGTTTGACCTCGTCAGACTACAATGAGCAGTTCTTC
CASSLTSSDYNEQFF
>14|-|TRBJ2-1|TRBV2|-
TGTGCCAGCAGGGTACAAAGGGGTTACAATGAGCAGTTCTTC
CASRVQRGYNEQFF
>15|-|TRBJ2-7|TRBV6-1|-
TGTGCCAGCAGTGAAGCAACTCGTTGGGGGGACGAGCAGTACTTC
CASSEATRWGDEQYF
>14|TRBD1|TRBJ1-2|TRBV10-1|-
TGCGCCAGCAGTACAGGGGGTCGGGGCTATGGCTACACCTTC
CASSTGGRGYGYTF
>15|-|TRBJ2-1|TRBV19|-
TGTGCCAGTAGAAGGGACGGAGGAACCTACAATGAGCAGTTCTTC
CASRRDGGTYNEQFF
>17|TRBD1|TRBJ2-5|TRBV15|-
TGTGCCACCAGCATTGGTTCTTGGGACAGGGGACAAGAGACCCAGTACTTC
CATSIGSWDRGQETQYF
>14|-|TRBJ2-7|TRBV7-9|few
TGTGCCAGCAGCTTAGGGGGAATTACTTACGAGCAGTACTTC
CASSLGGITYEQYF
>14|TRBD1|TRBJ2-1|TRBV29-1|once
TGCAGCGTTGGGTTGGGACAGGTATCCAATGAGCAGTTCTTC
CSVGLGQVSNEQFF
>17|TRBD2|TRBJ2-5|TRBV14|-
TGTGCCAGCAGCCAAGTATCGCGGCTAGCGGGTACGGAGACCCAGTACTTC
CASSQVSRLAGTETQYF
>16|-|TRBJ1-2|TRBV14|once
TGTGCCAGCAGCCCTACGACACTCCTTGCCAACTATGGCTACACCTTC
CASSPTTLLANYGYTF
>15|TRBD2|TRBJ2-7|TRBV5-4|-
TGTGCCAGCAGTTCTGGACTAGCTCTTGGCTACGAGCAGTACTTC
CASSSGLALGYEQYF
>19|TRBD1|TRBJ1-3|TRBV28|-
TGTGCCAGCAGTTTATACCCCGAAGCAACAGGGGCGCATTTAAACACCATATATTTT
CASSLYPEATGAHLNTIYF
>15|-|TRBJ1-1|TRBV7-8|-
TGTGCCAGCAGCCCCAGCCCGGGGGCGAACACTGAAGCTTTCTTT
CASSPSPGANTEAFF
>11|-|TRBJ2-3|TRBV5-4|-
TGTGCCAGCAGTTACACAGATACGCAGTATTTT
CASSYTDTQYF
>14|TRBD2|TRBJ2-7|TRBV28|-
TGTGCCAGCAGCACCGGACTAGCGAACTACGAGCAGTACTTC
CASSTGLANYEQYF
>15|-|TRBJ1-4|TRBV19|once
TGTGCCGCGGGTAGGCCAGGCGGCGCTAATGAAAAACTGTTTTTT
CAAGRPGGANEKLFF
>14|-|TRBJ2-7|TRBV5-1|-
TGCGCCAGCAGCTCCGGGGGGACAGTCTACGAGCAGTACTTC
CASSSGGTVYEQYF
>15|TRBD2|TRBJ2-7|TRBV28|-
TGTGCCAGCAGTTTGGTCGGGAGGGCCGTCCACGAGCAGTACTTC
CASSLVGRAVHEQYF
>14|-|TRBJ2-6|TRBV6-4|-
TGTGCCAGCAGTGGGACTTCTGGGGCCAACGTCCTGACTTTC
CASSGTSGANVLTF
>13|-|TRBJ2-1|TRBV5-1|-
TGCGCCAGCCGAGAAATCGGAGGGGATGAGCAGTTCTTC
CASREIGGDEQFF
>15|-|TRBJ2-1|TRBV9|-
TGTGCCAGCAGAGCGGACCCGAGCTCCTACAATGAGCAGTTCTTC
CASRADPSSYNEQFF
>16|-|TRBJ2-2|TRBV4-2|-
TGTGCCAGCAGCCAAGACCGACTAAGCTTTACCGGGGAGCTGTTTTTT
CASSQDRLSFTGELFF
>16|-|TRBJ2-2|TRBV28|-
TGTGCCAGCAGTTTATGGCCTAGCGAGTACACCGGGGAGCTGTTTTTT
CASSLWPSEYTGELFF
>14|TRBD1|TRBJ1-2|TRBV28|few
TGTGCCAGCAGGAGGACAGGCGGGGACTATGGCTACACCTTC
CASRRTGGDYGYTF
>16|TRBD2|TRBJ2-2|TRBV5-1|few
TGCGCCAGCAGCTTCACTAGCGGGAGGGGCACCGGGGAGCTGTTTTTT
CASSFTSGRGTGELFF